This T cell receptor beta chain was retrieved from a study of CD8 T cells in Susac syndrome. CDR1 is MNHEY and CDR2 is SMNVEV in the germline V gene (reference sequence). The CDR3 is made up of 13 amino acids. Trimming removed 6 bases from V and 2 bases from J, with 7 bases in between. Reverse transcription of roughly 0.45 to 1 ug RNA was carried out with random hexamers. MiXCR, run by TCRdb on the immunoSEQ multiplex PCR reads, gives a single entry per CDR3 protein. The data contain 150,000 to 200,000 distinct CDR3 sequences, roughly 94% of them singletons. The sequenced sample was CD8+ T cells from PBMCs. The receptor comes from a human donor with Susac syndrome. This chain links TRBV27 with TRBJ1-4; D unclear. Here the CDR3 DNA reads TGTGCCAGCAGCTCGACCACTAATGAAAAACTGTTTTTT. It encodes CASSSTTNEKLFF.